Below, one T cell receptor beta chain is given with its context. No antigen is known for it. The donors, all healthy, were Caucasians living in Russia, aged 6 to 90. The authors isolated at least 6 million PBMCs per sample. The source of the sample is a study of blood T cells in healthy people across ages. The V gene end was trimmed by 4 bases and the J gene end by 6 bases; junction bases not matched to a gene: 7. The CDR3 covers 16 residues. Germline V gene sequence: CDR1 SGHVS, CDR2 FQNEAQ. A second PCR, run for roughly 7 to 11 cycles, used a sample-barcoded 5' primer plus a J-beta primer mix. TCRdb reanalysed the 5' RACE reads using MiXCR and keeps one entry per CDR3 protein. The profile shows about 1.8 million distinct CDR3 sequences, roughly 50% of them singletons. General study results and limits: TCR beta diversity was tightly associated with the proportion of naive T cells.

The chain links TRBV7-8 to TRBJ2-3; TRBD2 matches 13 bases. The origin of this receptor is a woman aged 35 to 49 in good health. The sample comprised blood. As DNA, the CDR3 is TGTGCCAGCAGCTCCGGACTAGCGGGGGTAGGGGATACGCAGTATTTT. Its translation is CASSSGLAGVGDTQYF.